This T cell receptor beta chain was identified during a study of blood T cells in healthy people across ages. Study-wide results and caveats: What prevented conclusive comparison of naive and antigen-experienced cells was that PBMCs were unsorted. Roughly linear age-related decline in beta diversity appeared, significant by age around 42. Considered underestimates were the diversity estimates obtained from one million T cells.

About this clonotype itself: Its target is not known.

Next came a second PCR, run for about 6 to 12 cycles, which used a sample-barcoded 5' primer along with a J-beta primer mix. Each TCR beta cDNA got a 12-nucleotide random molecular identifier. TCRdb reanalysed the 5' RACE reads using MiXCR and keeps one entry per CDR3 protein. The sample lists some 1.6 million distinct CDR3 sequences, roughly a third seen once, with around 11% in the top ten. The sequence was obtained from a woman in her 30s in good health. Sequencing was performed on blood.

This CDR3 reads CASSLGPLAGVNEQFF. DNA for the CDR3: TGTGCCAGCAGCTTGGGCCCACTAGCGGGAGTTAATGAGCAGTTCTTC. The chain combines TRBV5-4 with TRBJ2-1; 11 nucleotides match TRBD2. CDR3 size: 16 residues. J gave up 7 bases and V 0 bases, and 6 bases lay outside the gene matches. In germline, CDR1 is SGHNT, CDR2 YYREEE (reference sequence).